The rows below give T cell receptor beta chains drawn from one sample of a study of cytomegalovirus exposure and HLA in healthy donors. Sequenced by immunoSEQ multiplex PCR; TCRdb stores in-frame clones only, minus some. In the table there are approximately 170,000 clones, around 74% of which are singletons. Sequenced sample: PBMCs. The receptors come from a female donor in good health and CMV-seronegative. CDR3s include the opening cysteine and the closing phenylalanine or tryptophan. The D gene is left open where the match is weak. Size values are once, few and many counts, or a class for expanded clones, and some rows have none.

size | J | V | D | DNA | CDR3
- | TRBJ2-1 | TRBV28 | - | TGTGCCAGCAGTTTAAGGAGGGACAATGAGCAGTTCTTC | CASSLRRDNEQFF
- | TRBJ1-4 | TRBV6-6 | - | TGTGCCAGCACCTCCTCCAGGGTCACAACTAATGAAAAACTGTTTTTT | CASTSSRVTTNEKLFF
- | TRBJ2-1 | TRBV30 | TRBD2 | TGTGCTTCAGGAGGGGCTAGCGGGAGGACGCCCTACAATGAGCAGTTCTTC | CASGGASGRTPYNEQFF
- | TRBJ2-2 | TRBV4-3 | TRBD1 | TGCGCCAGCAGCCAAGATCACAGACAGGGCGCGAACACCGGGGAGCTGTTTTTT | CASSQDHRQGANTGELFF
once | TRBJ2-5 | TRBV10-3 | TRBD1 | TGTGCCATCAGCGGACAGGGGTTAGCAGAGACCCAGTACTTC | CAISGQGLAETQYF
- | TRBJ1-6 | TRBV7-3 | - | TGTGCCAGCAGCTCGACCAGCCTAGGGGCACCCCTCCACTTT | CASSSTSLGAPLHF
- | TRBJ2-2 | TRBV29-1 | TRBD2 | TGCAGCGTTGTCCCTGCGGGGGGAACCGGGGAGCTGTTTTTT | CSVVPAGGTGELFF
- | TRBJ2-5 | TRBV5-1 | TRBD1 | TGCGCCAGCAGCCAAGGGACAGGAAATCAAGAGACCCAGTACTTC | CASSQGTGNQETQYF
- | TRBJ2-3 | TRBV14 | TRBD2 | TGTGCCAGCAGCCTTCGACTAGCGGGGAGAACAGATACGCAGTATTTT | CASSLRLAGRTDTQYF
- | TRBJ2-5 | TRBV5-4 | TRBD1 | TGTGCCAGCAGCACGGGACAGGCAATCCAAGAGACCCAGTACTTC | CASSTGQAIQETQYF
- | TRBJ2-7 | TRBV2 | TRBD2 | TGTGCCAGCAGTGAAGGGGCCTCTAGCGGCCACTACTACGAGCAGTACTTC | CASSEGASSGHYYEQYF
- | TRBJ2-1 | TRBV7-7 | - | TGTGCTAGCAGCTTATCCTCGGGGGAGGCTTCCAATGAGCAGTTCTTC | CASSLSSGEASNEQFF
- | TRBJ1-2 | TRBV10-3 | TRBD1 | TGTGCCATCAGTGAGGAGAGACAGGGGGCGCATGGCTACACCTTC | CAISEERQGAHGYTF
- | TRBJ1-5 | TRBV7-2 | - | TGTGCCAGCAGCCAAACAACAGCCCAAACCCCTAGCAATCAGCCCCAGCATTTT | CASSQTTAQTPSNQPQHF
- | TRBJ2-5 | TRBV25-1 | TRBD2 | TGTGCCAGCAGTGAGGGAACTAGCGGGAGGCTAACGGAGACCCAGTACTTC | CASSEGTSGRLTETQYF
once | TRBJ2-1 | TRBV19 | TRBD2 | TGTGCCAGTAGTATTGGCGGGAGTGAGCAGTTCTTC | CASSIGGSEQFF
- | TRBJ2-5 | TRBV10-3 | TRBD2 | TGTGCCATCAGTGACTGGAGACTAGCGGGGGCCGAGACCCAGTACTTC | CAISDWRLAGAETQYF
- | TRBJ2-7 | TRBV29-1 | TRBD2 | TGCAGCGTTGAACCGGGGCTAGCGGGACGCGAGCAGTACTTC | CSVEPGLAGREQYF
few | TRBJ2-4 | TRBV28 | TRBD2 | TGTGCCAGCAGTCAGGGACTAGCGGGAAGCGCCAAAAACATTCAGTACTTC | CASSQGLAGSAKNIQYF
- | TRBJ2-2 | TRBV2 | - | TGTGCCAGCAGTGAAAGAAACTCGGAGACCGGGGAGCTGTTTTTT | CASSERNSETGELFF
- | TRBJ1-2 | TRBV27 | - | TGTGCCAGCACCCCGGACAGAGACTATGGCTACACCTTC | CASTPDRDYGYTF
few | TRBJ2-1 | TRBV7-8 | - | TGTGCCAGCAGCTTACAGGGTTATGAGCAGTTCTTC | CASSLQGYEQFF
- | TRBJ1-2 | TRBV4-1 | - | TGCGCCAGCAGCCAAGATTTTAGGAGCTATGGCTACACCTTC | CASSQDFRSYGYTF
- | TRBJ1-1 | TRBV5-8 | - | TGTGCCAGCAGCTCCGGTTTTGTGGCCGGGAAGATGAAGAACACTGAAGCTTTCTTT | CASSSGFVAGKMKNTEAFF
- | TRBJ1-4 | TRBV30 | - | TGTGCCTGGAGTTTGCTTCAGGGGACTAATGAAAAACTGTTTTTT | CAWSLLQGTNEKLFF
once | TRBJ1-2 | TRBV29-1 | - | TGCAGCGTTGAGGCTCCTCGGAGGGGCTCTGGCTACACCTTC | CSVEAPRRGSGYTF
- | TRBJ2-7 | TRBV28 | - | TGTGCCAGCAATGCCCTTCAGGGCGGAGCCTACGAGCAGTACTTC | CASNALQGGAYEQYF
- | TRBJ2-1 | TRBV5-4 | TRBD2 | TGTGCCAGCAGCCCTGATGGGCGGGGGGCAGGGAATGAGCAGTTCTTC | CASSPDGRGAGNEQFF